The T cell receptor beta chain under discussion was sequenced for a study of blood T cells in healthy people across ages. Whole-study results and caveats: A roughly linear age-dependent decrease characterized TCR beta diversity per million T cells.

The authors ran a second PCR of about 6 to 11 cycles using a sample-barcoded 5' primer and a J-beta primer mix. TCRdb itself ran the 5' RACE reads through MiXCR, one entry per CDR3 protein. Of roughly 640,000 distinct CDR3 sequences listed, about 28% are singletons. Regarding this clonotype: The antigen is undetermined.

Germline values: CDR1 SGHVS, CDR2 FNYEAQ. The CDR3 runs to 17 residues. Sequenced input: blood. This chain connects TRBV7-6 to TRBJ2-5; 7 bases line up with TRBD1. The DNA end is a closer match to TRBJ2-4, so the J assignment may be wrong. The sequence derives from an elderly woman in good health. DNA for the CDR3: TGTGCCAGCAGCTTAGGGGCCGGAAGGGGGCCCAAAAACATTCAGTACTTC. Its translation: CASSLGAGRGPKNIQYF.